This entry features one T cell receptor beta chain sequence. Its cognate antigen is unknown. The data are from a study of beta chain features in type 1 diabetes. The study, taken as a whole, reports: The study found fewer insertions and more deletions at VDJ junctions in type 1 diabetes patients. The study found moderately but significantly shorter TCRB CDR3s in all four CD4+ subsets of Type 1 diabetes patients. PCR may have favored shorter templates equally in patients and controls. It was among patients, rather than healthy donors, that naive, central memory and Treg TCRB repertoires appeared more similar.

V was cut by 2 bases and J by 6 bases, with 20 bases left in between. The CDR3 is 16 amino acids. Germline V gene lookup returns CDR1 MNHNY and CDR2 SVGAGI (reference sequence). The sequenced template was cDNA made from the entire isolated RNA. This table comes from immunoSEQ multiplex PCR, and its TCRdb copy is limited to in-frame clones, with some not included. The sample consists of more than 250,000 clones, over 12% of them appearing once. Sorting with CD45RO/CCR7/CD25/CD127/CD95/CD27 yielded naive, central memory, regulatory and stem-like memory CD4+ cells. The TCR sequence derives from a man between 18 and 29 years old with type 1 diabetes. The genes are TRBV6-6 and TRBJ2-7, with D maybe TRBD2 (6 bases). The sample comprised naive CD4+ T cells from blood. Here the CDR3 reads CASSYRRDSKSGEQYF. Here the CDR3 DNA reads TGTGCCAGCAGTTACAGGCGGGACTCAAAGAGCGGCGAGCAGTACTTC.